Shown below are 16 T cell receptor beta chains from a single sample sequenced in a study of cytomegalovirus exposure and HLA in healthy donors. Primers: 60 Vbeta forward and 13 Jbeta reverse. The assay was immunoSEQ multiplex PCR, and TCRdb's table has in-frame clones only and misses some. The table records 100,000 to 150,000 clones, roughly 80% of them present only once. What was sequenced was PBMCs. The receptor set was obtained from a man in his fifties or sixties in good health and CMV-seropositive.

The chain is built from TRBV6-1 and TRBJ1-2; the D is unclear. The CDR3 contains 13 residues. Germline V gene data show CDR1 as MNHNS and CDR2 as SASEGT. V shed 4 bases and J shed 2 bases, with 8 bases lying between them. The CDR3, as DNA: TGTGCCAGCAGTGTGGCGGAAAACTATGGCTACACCTTC. The encoded protein is CASSVAENYGYTF.

This clone has more than one count but fewer than ten. The V call is TRBV6-1, the J call TRBJ2-1; D unclear. The CDR3 contains 13 residues. The germline gives CDR1 MNHNS, CDR2 SASEGT. Deletions cut 1 base from V and 11 bases from J, with 12 bases between. The CDR3 is CASSEVIAVKQFF. The CDR3 nucleotides read TGTGCCAGCAGTGAAGTGATTGCGGTGAAGCAGTTCTTC.

The chain combines TRBV5-1 with TRBJ2-7; 8 bases map to TRBD1. Trimming at V came to 9 bases and at J to 3 bases, leaving 8 bases not matched to a gene. This CDR3 spans 13 amino acids. The germline gives CDR1 SGHRS, CDR2 YFSETQ. The CDR3 bases are TGCGCCACCGATCCGGGACAGGACTACGAGCAGTACTTC. It is translated as CATDPGQDYEQYF.

This clone showed up just a few times. The CDR3 spells CASSLFGRGNQPQHF. The DNA of the CDR3 is TGTGCCAGCAGCTTATTCGGGCGGGGCAATCAGCCCCAGCATTTT. The J gene is TRBJ1-5, the V gene TRBV7-8; D gene ambiguous. V gave up 2 bases and J gave up 2 bases, with 10 bases separating them. In germline, CDR1 is SGHVS, CDR2 FQNEAQ. The CDR3 runs to 15 residues. Supplemented by reference TRBV7-8 and TRBJ1-5, the full variable domain reads GAGVSQSPRYKVAKRGQDVALRCDPISGHVSLFWYQQALGQGPEFLTYFQNEAQLDKSGLPSDRFFAERPEGSVSTLKIQRTQQEDSAVYLCASSLFGRGNQPQHFGDGTRLSIL.

The genes are TRBV19 and TRBJ1-5, with D perhaps TRBD1 (5 bases). The germline gives CDR1 LNHDA, CDR2 SQIVND (reference sequence). The CDR3 is 14 amino acids. The germline V and J ends were trimmed by 11 bases and 2 bases, with 16 bases remaining between them. As DNA, the CDR3 is TGTGCCTCCCAAGGGCTGGGGCGCAATCAGCCCCAGCATTTT. Residues: CASQGLGRNQPQHF.

The V gene is TRBV6-1, the J gene TRBJ2-5; perhaps TRBD2 as D (6 bases). With the DNA end fitting TRBJ2-7 better, the J assignment may be wrong. Germline V gene data show CDR1 as MNHNS and CDR2 as SASEGT. The CDR3 consists of 15 residues. The CDR3 spells CASSEVGGSGYEQYF. In nucleotides, the CDR3 is TGTGCCAGCAGTGAAGTTGGGGGGTCGGGGTACGAGCAGTACTTC.

V gene TRBV21-1 combines with J gene TRBJ2-7; TRBD2, the table's D call, was not compared with the DNA. TRBV21-1 is labeled a pseudogene. CDR3 length: 15 amino acids. CDR3 residues: CASSKESRGGHEQYF. CDR3 nucleotides: TGTGCCAGCAGCAAAGAGTCGCGGGGGGGCCACGAGCAGTACTTC.

The J gene is TRBJ1-5, the V gene TRBV18; 10 bases fit TRBD1. This CDR3 region has 15 residues. The germline CDR1 and CDR2 sequences are KGHSH and LQKENI. V was pared by 3 bases and J by 2 bases, with 1 base of the junction left unmatched. The DNA of the CDR3 is TGTGCCAGCTCACCGGGGACAGGGGGCAATCAGCCCCAGCATTTT. Residues: CASSPGTGGNQPQHF.

The V and J genes are TRBV5-5 and TRBJ2-5, with no clear D. The end of the DNA aligns better with TRBJ2-7, so the J call may be wrong. This CDR3 comprises 12 residues. Germline V gene lookup returns CDR1 SGHKS and CDR2 YYEKEE (reference sequence). The CDR3 DNA sequence: TGTGCCAGCAGCTTGGAAGGAGCCGAGCAGTACTTC. Amino acid sequence: CASSLEGAEQYF.

The chain combines TRBV7-2 with TRBJ2-5; 9 nucleotides align to TRBD1. Germline CDR1 is SGHTA and CDR2 is FQGNSA. V gave up 3 bases and J gave up 2 bases; unmatched junction bases: 4. This CDR3 contains 15 residues. The CDR3 spells CASSFGTGRQETQYF. DNA of the CDR3: TGTGCCAGCAGCTTCGGGACAGGGCGTCAAGAGACCCAGTACTTC.

This clone was detected once. The CDR3 region has the DNA TGTGCCAGCGCGGGGGGCAAGGACACTGAAGCTTTCTTT. It translates to CASAGGKDTEAFF. The chain uses TRBV2 and TRBJ1-1; D might be TRBD1 (6 bases). The CDR3 sequence is 13 residues long. Per the germline V gene, CDR1 is SNHLY and CDR2 is FYNNEI. V was clipped by 8 bases and J by 3 bases, with 13 bases between them.

J is TRBJ2-7 and V is TRBV6-1; 10 bases are a match to TRBD1. The germline gives CDR1 MNHNS, CDR2 SASEGT. The V gene end was trimmed by 4 bases and the J gene end by 10 bases; junction bases not matched to a gene: 4. CDR3 length: 12 residues. CDR3 amino acids: CASSVRDRGQYF. CDR3 nucleotides: TGTGCCAGCAGTGTCCGGGACAGGGGCCAGTACTTC.

The rearrangement links TRBV5-4 to TRBJ2-2, with a tentative D call TRBD2 (6 bases). The length of the CDR3 is 17 residues. V was trimmed by 1 base and J by 0 bases, leaving 13 bases between them. Germline values: CDR1 SGHNT, CDR2 YYREEE (reference sequence). The CDR3 protein is CASSLRAGTPNTGELFF. The CDR3 DNA is TGTGCCAGCAGCTTGCGGGCGGGGACGCCGAACACCGGGGAGCTGTTTTTT.

The chain combines TRBV6-1 with TRBJ1-5, with D perhaps TRBD1 (6 bases). CDR3 length: 16 amino acids. Between the trimmed V and J ends, which lost 1 base and 1 base, there was a span of 11 bases. From germline, CDR1 is MNHNS and CDR2 SASEGT. CDR3: CASSEVAGASNQPQHF. The DNA of the CDR3 is TGTGCCAGCAGTGAAGTGGCAGGGGCAAGCAATCAGCCCCAGCATTTT.

The V call is TRBV5-6, the J call TRBJ2-7, with TRBD2 matching 14 bases. In germline, CDR1 is SGHDT, CDR2 YYEEEE. V shed 2 bases and J 0 bases; nucleotides not matched to a gene: 7. CDR3 length equals 18 residues. CDR3 nucleotides: TGTGCCAGCAGCTTCCGGGGACTAGCGGGGGTATACTCCTACGAGCAGTACTTC. Translated, it gives CASSFRGLAGVYSYEQYF.

The rearrangement joins TRBV30 to TRBJ2-3; D gene ambiguous. The ends were cut back, 1 base at V and 6 bases at J, with 5 bases in the middle. The CDR3 is 11 residues long. Germline-derived CDR1 and CDR2 are GTSNPN and SVGIG (reference sequence). CDR3 sequence (DNA): TGTGCCTGGAGTGGCGCGGATACGCAGTATTTT. Its translation is CAWSGADTQYF.